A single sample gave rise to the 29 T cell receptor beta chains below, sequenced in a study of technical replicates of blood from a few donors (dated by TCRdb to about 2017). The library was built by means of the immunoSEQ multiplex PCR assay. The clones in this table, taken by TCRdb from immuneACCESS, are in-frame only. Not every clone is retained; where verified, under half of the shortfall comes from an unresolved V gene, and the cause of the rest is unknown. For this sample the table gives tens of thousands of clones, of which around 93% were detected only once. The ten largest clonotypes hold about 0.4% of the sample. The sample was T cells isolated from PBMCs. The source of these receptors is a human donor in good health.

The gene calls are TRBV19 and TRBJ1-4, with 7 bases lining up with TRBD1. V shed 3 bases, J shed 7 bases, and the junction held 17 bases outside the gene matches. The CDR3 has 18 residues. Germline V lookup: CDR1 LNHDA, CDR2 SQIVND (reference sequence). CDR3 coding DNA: TGTGCCAGTAGTATTCGGGGACAGCGAAAACTAGTAACTGAAAAACTGTTTTTT. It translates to CASSIRGQRKLVTEKLFF.

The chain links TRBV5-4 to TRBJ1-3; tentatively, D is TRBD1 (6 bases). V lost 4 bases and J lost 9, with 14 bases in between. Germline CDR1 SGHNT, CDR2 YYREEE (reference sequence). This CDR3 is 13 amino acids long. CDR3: CASSATGMLTIYF. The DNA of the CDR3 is TGTGCCAGCAGCGCAACAGGGATGCTCACCATATATTTT.

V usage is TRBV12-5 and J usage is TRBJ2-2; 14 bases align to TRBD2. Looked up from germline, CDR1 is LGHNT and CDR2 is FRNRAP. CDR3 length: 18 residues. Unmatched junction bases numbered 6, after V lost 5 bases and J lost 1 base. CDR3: CASGGRTSGRLNTGELFF. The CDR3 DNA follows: TGTGCTAGTGGTGGCCGGACTAGCGGGAGGCTGAACACCGGGGAGCTGTTTTTT.

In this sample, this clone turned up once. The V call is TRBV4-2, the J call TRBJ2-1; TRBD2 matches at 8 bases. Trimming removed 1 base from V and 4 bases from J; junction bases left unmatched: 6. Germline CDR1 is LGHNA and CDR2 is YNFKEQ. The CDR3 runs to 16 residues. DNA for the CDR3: TGTGCCAGCAGCCAAGGTACTAGCGGCAGATACAATGAGCAGTTCTTC. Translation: CASSQGTSGRYNEQFF.

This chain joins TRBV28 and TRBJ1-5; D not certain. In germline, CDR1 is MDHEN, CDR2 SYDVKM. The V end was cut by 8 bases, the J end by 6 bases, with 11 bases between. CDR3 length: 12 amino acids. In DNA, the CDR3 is TGTGCCAGCCGGGTTGTAGGTCAGCCCCAGCATTTT. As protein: CASRVVGQPQHF.

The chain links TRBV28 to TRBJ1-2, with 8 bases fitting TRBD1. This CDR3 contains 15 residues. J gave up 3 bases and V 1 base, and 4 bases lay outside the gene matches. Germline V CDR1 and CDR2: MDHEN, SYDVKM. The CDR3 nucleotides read TGTGCCAGCAGTTTATCCCAGGGGGCGGACTATGGCTACACCTTC. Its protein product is CASSLSQGADYGYTF.

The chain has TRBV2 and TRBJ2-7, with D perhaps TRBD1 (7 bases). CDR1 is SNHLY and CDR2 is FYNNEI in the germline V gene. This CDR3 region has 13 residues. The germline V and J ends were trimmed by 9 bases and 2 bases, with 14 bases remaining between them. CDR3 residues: CASQEGATYEQYF. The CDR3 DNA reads TGTGCCAGTCAGGAGGGGGCCACCTACGAGCAGTACTTC.

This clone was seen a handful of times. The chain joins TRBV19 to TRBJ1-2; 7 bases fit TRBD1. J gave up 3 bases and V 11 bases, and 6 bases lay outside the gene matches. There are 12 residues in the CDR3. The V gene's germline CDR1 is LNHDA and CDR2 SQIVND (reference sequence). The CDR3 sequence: CASYDRDYGYTF. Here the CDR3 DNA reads TGTGCCTCTTACGACAGGGACTATGGCTACACCTTC.

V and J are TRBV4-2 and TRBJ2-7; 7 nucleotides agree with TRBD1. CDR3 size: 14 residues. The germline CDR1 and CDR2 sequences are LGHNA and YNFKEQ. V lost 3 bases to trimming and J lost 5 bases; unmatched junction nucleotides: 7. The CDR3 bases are TGTGCCAGCAGCCAGACGACAGGGTGGAACGAGCAGTACTTC. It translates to CASSQTTGWNEQYF.

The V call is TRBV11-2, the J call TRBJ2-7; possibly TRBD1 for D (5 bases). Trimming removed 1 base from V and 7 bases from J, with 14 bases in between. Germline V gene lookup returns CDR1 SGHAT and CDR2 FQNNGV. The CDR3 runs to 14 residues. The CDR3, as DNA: TGTGCCAGCAGCTTAGGTAGGGGATCCGGAGAGCAGTACTTC. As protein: CASSLGRGSGEQYF.

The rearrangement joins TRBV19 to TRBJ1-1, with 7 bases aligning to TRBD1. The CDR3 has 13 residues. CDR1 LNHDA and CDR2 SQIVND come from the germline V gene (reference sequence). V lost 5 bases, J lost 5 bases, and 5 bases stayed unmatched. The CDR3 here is CASSDDRDTEAFF. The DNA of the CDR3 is TGTGCCAGTAGTGACGACAGGGATACTGAAGCTTTCTTT. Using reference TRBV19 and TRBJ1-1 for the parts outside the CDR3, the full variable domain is DGGITQSPKYLFRKEGQNVTLSCEQNLNHDAMYWYRQDPGQGLRLIYYSQIVNDFQKGDIAEGYSVSREKKESFPLTVTSAQKNPTAFYLCASSDDRDTEAFFGQGTRLTVV.

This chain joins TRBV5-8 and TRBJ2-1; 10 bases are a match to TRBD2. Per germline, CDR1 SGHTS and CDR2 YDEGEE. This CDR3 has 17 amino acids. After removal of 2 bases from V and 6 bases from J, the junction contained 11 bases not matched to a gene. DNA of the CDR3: TGTGCCAGCAGCTTCCTGGATCTAGCGGGAGTTGGCAATGAGCAGTTCTTC. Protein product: CASSFLDLAGVGNEQFF.

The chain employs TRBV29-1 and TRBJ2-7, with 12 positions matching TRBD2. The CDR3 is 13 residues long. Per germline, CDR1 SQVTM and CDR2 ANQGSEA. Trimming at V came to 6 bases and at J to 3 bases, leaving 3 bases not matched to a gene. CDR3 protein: CSVRTSGVYEQYF. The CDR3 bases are TGCAGCGTAAGGACTAGCGGGGTCTACGAGCAGTACTTC.

This CDR3 is CASSREPGQPQHF. In DNA form, the CDR3 reads TGTGCCAGCAGTCGGGAGCCAGGTCAGCCCCAGCATTTT. J is TRBJ1-5 and V is TRBV6-5; no clear D. This CDR3 spans 13 amino acids. CDR1 is MNHEY and CDR2 is SVGAGI in the germline V gene. V lost 5 bases and J lost 6, with 11 bases in between.

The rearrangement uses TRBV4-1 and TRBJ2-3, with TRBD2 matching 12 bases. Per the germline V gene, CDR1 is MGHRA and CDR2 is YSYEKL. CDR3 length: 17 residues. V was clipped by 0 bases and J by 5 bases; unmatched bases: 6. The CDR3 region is CASSQERLAGVVDTQYF. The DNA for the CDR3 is TGCGCCAGCAGCCAAGAAAGACTAGCGGGAGTTGTAGATACGCAGTATTTT.

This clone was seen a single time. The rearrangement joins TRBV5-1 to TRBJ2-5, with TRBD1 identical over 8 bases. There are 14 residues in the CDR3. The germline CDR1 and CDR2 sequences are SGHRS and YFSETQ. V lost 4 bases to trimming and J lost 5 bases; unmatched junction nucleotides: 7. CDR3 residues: CASSLSGGRETQYF. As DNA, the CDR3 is TGCGCCAGCAGCCTATCAGGGGGCCGGGAGACCCAGTACTTC.

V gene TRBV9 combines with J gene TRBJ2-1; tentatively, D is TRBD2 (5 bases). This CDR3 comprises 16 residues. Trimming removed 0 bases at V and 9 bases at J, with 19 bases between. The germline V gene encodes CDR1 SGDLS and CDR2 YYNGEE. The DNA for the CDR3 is TGTGCCAGCAGCGTAGAAGCGGATGGGGTGGAACGTGAGCAGTTCTTC. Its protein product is CASSVEADGVEREQFF.

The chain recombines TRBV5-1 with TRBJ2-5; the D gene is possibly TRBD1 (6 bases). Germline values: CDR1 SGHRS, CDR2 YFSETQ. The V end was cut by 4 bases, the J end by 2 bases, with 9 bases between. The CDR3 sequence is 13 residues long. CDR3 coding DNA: TGCGCCAGCAGCCCAGGACAGCAAGAGACCCAGTACTTC. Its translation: CASSPGQQETQYF.

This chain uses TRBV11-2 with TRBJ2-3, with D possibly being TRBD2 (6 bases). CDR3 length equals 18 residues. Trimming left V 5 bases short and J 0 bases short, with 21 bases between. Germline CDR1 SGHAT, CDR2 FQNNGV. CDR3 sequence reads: CASSPIFSIGGSTDTQYF. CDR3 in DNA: TGTGCCAGCAGCCCTATTTTTTCCATAGGAGGGAGCACAGATACGCAGTATTTT. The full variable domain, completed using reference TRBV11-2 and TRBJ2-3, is EAGVAQSPRYKIIEKRQSVAFWCNPISGHATLYWYQQILGQGPKLLIQFQNNGVVDDSQLPKDRFSAERLKGVDSTLKIQPAKLEDSAVYLCASSPIFSIGGSTDTQYFGPGTRLTVL.

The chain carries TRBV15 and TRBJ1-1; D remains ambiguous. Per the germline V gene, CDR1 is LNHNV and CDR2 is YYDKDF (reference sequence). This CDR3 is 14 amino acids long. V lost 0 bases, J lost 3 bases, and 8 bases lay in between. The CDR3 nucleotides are TGTGCCACCAGCAGAGATAGGAGTCACACTGAAGCTTTCTTT. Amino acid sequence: CATSRDRSHTEAFF.

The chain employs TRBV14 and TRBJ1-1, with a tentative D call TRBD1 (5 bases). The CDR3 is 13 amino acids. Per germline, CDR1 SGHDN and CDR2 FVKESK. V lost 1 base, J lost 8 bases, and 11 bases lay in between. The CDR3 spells CASSQVVGGEAFF. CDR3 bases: TGTGCCAGCAGCCAAGTCGTGGGGGGGGAAGCTTTCTTT.

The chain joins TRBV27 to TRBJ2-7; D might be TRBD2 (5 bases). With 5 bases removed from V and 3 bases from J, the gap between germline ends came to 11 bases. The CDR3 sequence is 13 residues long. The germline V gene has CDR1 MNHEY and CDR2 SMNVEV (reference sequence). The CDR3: CASSPGGGYEQYF. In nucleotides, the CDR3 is TGTGCCAGCAGTCCGGGCGGAGGCTACGAGCAGTACTTC.

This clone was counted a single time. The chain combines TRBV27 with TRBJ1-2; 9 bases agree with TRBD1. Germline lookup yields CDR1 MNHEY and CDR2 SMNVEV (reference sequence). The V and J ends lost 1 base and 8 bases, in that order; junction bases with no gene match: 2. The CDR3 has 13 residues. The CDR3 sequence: CASSLLGQGGYTF. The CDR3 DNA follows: TGTGCCAGCAGTTTATTGGGACAGGGAGGCTACACCTTC.

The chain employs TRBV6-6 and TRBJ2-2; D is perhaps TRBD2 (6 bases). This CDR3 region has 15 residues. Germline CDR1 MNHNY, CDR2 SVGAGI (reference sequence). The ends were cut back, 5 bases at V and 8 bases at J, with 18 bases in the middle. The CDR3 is CASSILEGLVGELFF. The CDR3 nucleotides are TGTGCCAGCAGTATCCTGGAGGGTTTAGTGGGGGAGCTGTTTTTT.

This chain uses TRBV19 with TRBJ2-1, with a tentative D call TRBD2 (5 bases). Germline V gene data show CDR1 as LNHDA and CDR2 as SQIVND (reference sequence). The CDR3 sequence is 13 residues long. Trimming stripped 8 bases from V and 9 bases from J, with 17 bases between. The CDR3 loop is CASSGNGRPEQFF. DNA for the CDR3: TGTGCCAGTTCCGGGAACGGGCGGCCTGAGCAGTTCTTC.

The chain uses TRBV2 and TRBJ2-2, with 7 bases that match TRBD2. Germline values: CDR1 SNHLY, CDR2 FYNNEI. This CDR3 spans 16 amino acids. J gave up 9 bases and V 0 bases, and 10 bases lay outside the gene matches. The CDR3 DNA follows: TGTGCCAGCAGTGAAGCTGCGCTAGCGGTCCTCCGGGAGCTGTTTTTT. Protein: CASSEAALAVLRELFF.

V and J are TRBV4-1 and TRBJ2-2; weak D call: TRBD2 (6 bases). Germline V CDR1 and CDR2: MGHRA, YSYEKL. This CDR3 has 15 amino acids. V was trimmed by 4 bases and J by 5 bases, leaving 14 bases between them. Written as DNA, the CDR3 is TGCGCCAGCAGCCGCGGGGCCAAGGGGACCGGGGAGCTGTTTTTT. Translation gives CASSRGAKGTGELFF.

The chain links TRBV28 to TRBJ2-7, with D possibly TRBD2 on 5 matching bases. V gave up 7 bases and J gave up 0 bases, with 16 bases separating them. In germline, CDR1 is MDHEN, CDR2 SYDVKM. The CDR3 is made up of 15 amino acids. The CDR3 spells CASKTARTGSYEQYF. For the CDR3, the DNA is TGTGCCAGCAAAACGGCAAGGACTGGCTCCTACGAGCAGTACTTC.

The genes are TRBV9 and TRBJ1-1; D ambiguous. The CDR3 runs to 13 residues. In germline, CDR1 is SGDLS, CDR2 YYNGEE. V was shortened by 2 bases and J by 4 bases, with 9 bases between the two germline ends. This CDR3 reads CASSVGVVTEAFF. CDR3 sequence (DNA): TGTGCCAGCAGCGTCGGGGTTGTCACTGAAGCTTTCTTT.